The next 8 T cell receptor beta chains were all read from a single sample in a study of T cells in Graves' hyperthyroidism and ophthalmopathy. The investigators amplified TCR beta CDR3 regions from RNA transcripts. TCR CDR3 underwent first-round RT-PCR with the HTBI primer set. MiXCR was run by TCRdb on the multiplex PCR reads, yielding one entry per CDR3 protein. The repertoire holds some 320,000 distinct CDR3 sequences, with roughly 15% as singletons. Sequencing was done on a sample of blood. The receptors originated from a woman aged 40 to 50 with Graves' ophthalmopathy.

CDR3 coding DNA: TGCGCCAGCCAGGGGGAGGCACCGAACACCGGGGAGCTGTTTTTT. This codes for CASQGEAPNTGELFF. J is TRBJ2-2 and V is TRBV10-2, with a possible D match to TRBD1 (7 bases). CDR3 length equals 15 residues. Germline V lookup: CDR1 WSHSY, CDR2 SAAADI. V was clipped by 8 bases and J by 0 bases, with 13 bases between them.

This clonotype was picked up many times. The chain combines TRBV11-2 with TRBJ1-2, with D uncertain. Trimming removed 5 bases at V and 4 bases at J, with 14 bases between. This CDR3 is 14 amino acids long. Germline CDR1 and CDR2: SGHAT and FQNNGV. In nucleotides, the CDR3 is TGTGCCAGCAGCCCAACGACAAGCACCTATGGCTACACCTTC. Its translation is CASSPTTSTYGYTF.

The DNA for the CDR3 is TGTGCCAGCAGCCTCTTTAAAGGTCTGGTGCGGGGGTCTGCCACAGATACGCAGTATTTT. Translated: CASSLFKGLVRGSATDTQYF. The chain is built from TRBV12-3 or TRBV12-4 and TRBJ2-3; 7 bases fit TRBD2. V lost 6 bases to trimming and J lost 2 bases; unmatched junction nucleotides: 23. The CDR3 consists of 20 residues.

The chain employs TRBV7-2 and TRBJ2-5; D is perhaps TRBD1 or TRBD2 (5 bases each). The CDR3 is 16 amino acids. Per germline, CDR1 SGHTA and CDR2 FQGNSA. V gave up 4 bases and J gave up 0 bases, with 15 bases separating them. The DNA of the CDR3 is TGTACCAGCAGCTCAGGGAGAAACAGGAACCAAGAGACCCAGTACTTC. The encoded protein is CTSSSGRNRNQETQYF.

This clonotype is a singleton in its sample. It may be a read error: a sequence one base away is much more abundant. CDR3 protein: CAISEGTGFEQYF. The CDR3 DNA reads as TGTGCCATCAGTGAGGGGACAGGGTTCGAGCAGTACTTC. V and J are TRBV6-1 and TRBJ2-7; 9 positions agree with TRBD1. Germline CDR1 MNHNS, CDR2 SASEGT. The CDR3 extends over 13 amino acids.

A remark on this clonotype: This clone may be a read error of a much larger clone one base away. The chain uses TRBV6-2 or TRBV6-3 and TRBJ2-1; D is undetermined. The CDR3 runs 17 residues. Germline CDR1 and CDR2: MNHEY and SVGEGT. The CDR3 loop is CASSYPQTRRSYNERFF. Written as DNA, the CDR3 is TGTGCCAGCAGTTACCCTCAGACTCGACGCTCCTACAATGAGCGGTTCTTC.

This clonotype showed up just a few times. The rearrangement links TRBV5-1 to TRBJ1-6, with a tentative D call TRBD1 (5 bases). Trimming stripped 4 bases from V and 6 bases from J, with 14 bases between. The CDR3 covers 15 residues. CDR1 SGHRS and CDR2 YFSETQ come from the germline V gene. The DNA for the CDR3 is TGCGCCAGCAGCCCAACCGGGACGTCTAATTCACCCCTCCACTTT. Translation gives CASSPTGTSNSPLHF.

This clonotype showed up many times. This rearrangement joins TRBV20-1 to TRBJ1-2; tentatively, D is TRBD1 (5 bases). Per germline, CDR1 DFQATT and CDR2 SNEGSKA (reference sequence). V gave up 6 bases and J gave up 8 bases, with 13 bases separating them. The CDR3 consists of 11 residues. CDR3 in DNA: TGCAGTGCAGGGACTGACGCGGGCTACACCTTC. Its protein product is CSAGTDAGYTF.